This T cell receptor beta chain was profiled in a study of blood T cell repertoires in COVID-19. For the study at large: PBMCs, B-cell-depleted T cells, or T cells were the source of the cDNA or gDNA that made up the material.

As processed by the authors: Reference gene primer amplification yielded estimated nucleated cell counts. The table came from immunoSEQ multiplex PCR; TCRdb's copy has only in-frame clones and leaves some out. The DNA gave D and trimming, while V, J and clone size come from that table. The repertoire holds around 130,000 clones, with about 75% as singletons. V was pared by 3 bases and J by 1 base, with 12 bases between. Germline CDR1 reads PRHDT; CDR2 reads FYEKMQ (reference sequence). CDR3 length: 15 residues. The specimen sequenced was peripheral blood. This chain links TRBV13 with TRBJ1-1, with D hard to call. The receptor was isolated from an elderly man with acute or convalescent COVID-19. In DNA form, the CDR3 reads TGTGCCAGCAGCTTTTACCTAGGTAGGAACACTGAAGCTTTCTTT. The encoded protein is CASSFYLGRNTEAFF.